This note documents a single TCR beta chain sequence. This clone has only a few counts. The antigen this receptor binds is unknown. Base qualities were left out, and no much larger clone turns up one base away. This sample was taken from a study of cytomegalovirus exposure and HLA in healthy donors (dated by TCRdb to about 2017). Notes on the research overall: According to an earlier analysis of 587 of the donors, some 180 million T cells yielded 117 million unique TCR beta sequences and about 300 Gb of sequence data. A later analysis re-examined previously published TCR beta repertoires from hundreds of donors and added high-resolution HLA genotyping to investigate patterns of TCR occurrence. Typing coverage varied by locus: roughly 620-640 donors for A, B, C, DRB1 and DQB1; 500 to 550 for DQA1; over 600 for DPA1; approximately 450 for DPB1. Among roughly 400 genotyped donors of the cohort, an average of approximately 220,000 unique TCR beta nucleotide sequences was sequenced per donor, of which roughly 18% were non-productive. Roughly 5 DR-DQ haplotypes were handled as single units for association and clustering because linkage in the cohort was strong. In an earlier analysis of 587 of the donors, high-throughput TCR beta sequencing was used to judge whether each TCR beta V gene segment behaved as functional or pseudogenic. Class I and class II HLA loci were covered by the typing at four-digit resolution. Rather than drawing on any new phenotypic data, the later analysis identified candidate immune exposures from TCR beta sequences and the way those sequences occurred across donors. All discovery cohort repertoires had been generated on a single sequencing platform. Roughly 310 gigabases of sequencing data and 78 million or so unique TCR sequences were included in an early release covering over 600 HLA-typed donors. Genome-wide SNP genotypes for about 60% of the 666 donors were used in a later genetic analysis, which treated that subset as a discovery cohort. Alongside the repertoire data, information on donor age, sex, ethnicity and CMV serostatus was compiled. The study aimed to test whether cataloging public T cell receptors could reveal signatures of past pathogen exposure. Besides the first cohort of hundreds of subjects, a separate validation cohort made up of over 100 different subjects was used. The genetic ancestry cluster associated with self-reported Caucasian donors included over 80% of the 300 to 450 genotyped donors. To predict cytomegalovirus infection status, the study combined high-throughput TCR immunosequencing, statistical association of individual TCRs with disease status, and machine learning. The study profiled the T cell repertoires of 550 to 700 subjects by immunosequencing and related them to cytomegalovirus serostatus.

Broader findings and caveats from the paper: About 17 rarely observed V segments, including chromosome 9 orphons, were excluded from the earlier analysis of a few hundred of the donors because counts were too low. In an earlier analysis of around 500 of the donors, most TCR beta V segments appeared in productive rearrangements about 87% or about 30% of the time, broadly matching IMGT annotations. An association between a missense DCLRE1C variant and V-gene and J-gene trimming of TCR beta chains was found in a later genetic analysis and replicated in an independent cohort. The authors suggested that the approach could potentially be extended to other disease states and immunological phenotypes. A later analysis associated approximately 17,000 TCR beta sequences with specific HLA alleles at a false discovery rate of 0.05. A further reported finding was that TCR beta sequences accurately predicted the HLA-A and HLA-B alleles for most subjects in the first cohort. Correlated functional status among segregating V segments might reflect linkage disequilibrium, but an unknown experimental factor could not be ruled out. Most TCR sequences were seen in very few donors, while some public TCRs were found in many individuals. In a later analysis, TCR association rates were found to vary across HLA loci, with the most associated TCRs seen for DRB1 alleles and the fewest for HLA-C alleles. A cluster of highly shared sequence variants was judged likely to represent a technical artifact of the sequencing pipeline. A total of 150 to 200 TCR beta chains were listed by the study as associated with cytomegalovirus. Because some donors lacked HLA typing at each locus, the association tests relied only on the typed subset. According to a later analysis, parvovirus B19, influenza, CMV and Epstein-Barr virus appeared linked to several top co-occurrence clusters. Roughly uniform sequencing depth across donors was assumed in presence/absence analyses, although this assumption may not hold. The only immune exposure information available for the cohort was CMV serostatus. Most CMV-associated TCR beta chains appeared to be HLA-restricted in a later analysis, and the HLA associations seemed to be driven largely by CMV exposure. Cytomegalovirus status was reported to be diagnosed by the classifier with high specificity and sensitivity in both the original and validation cohorts. Assigning TCR associations to individual alleles was difficult when HLA alleles, especially DR and DQ, strongly co-occurred. Compared with equally common non-associated chains, HLA-associated TCR beta chains in a later analysis were more clonally expanded and had lower generation probabilities. In vitro tests confirmed that three of the cytomegalovirus-associated TCR beta chains recognize cytomegalovirus antigens. Because the 87-base-pair reads could not distinguish some IMGT-functional V segments, including TRBV6-2 and TRBV6-3, those segments were excluded. Only TCR beta chains were sequenced in this cohort, and the absence of alpha or paired-chain data limited detectable features. In a later genetic analysis, fewer N-insertions in productive TCRs were reported among donors in an Asian-associated ancestry cluster than the 666-donor mean.

A distance of 12 bases separates the germline ends of V and J, which lose 2 bases and 7 bases respectively. CDR1 and CDR2, per the germline V gene, are MDHEN and SYDVKM. The CDR3, from cysteine to phenylalanine, totals 14 residues. Just CDR3 DNA is preserved here, 42 bases in frame from base 1. Library preparation employed the immunoSEQ multiplex PCR assay. A mixture of 60 forward primers for TCR Vbeta segments and 13 reverse primers for TCR Jbeta segments was used in the multiplex PCR. A multiplex PCR assay on genomic DNA amplified the CDR3 region of rearranged TCR beta genes. On the Illumina HiSeq System, the amplified TCR beta libraries were sequenced as 87-base-pair reads. As for the authors' bioinformatics: In a later analysis, tens of millions of unique TCR beta chains were counted across the roughly 610 repertoires, and roughly 11 million of these chains were shared by at least two donors. To remove PCR and sequencing errors, raw reads were error-corrected and collapsed into unique sequences using a nearest-neighbor algorithm that merged closely related sequences. V, D and J gene segments were assigned by aligning CDR3 sequences to IMGT reference sequences. For a sequence to be retained, at least a six-nucleotide match to both a V gene segment and a J gene segment was required. Rearrangements were called productive when the CDR3 lacked stop codons and stayed in frame with V and J; all others were non-productive. CDR3 was defined according to IMGT convention as the region running from the second conserved V-encoded cysteine to the conserved J-encoded phenylalanine. Sequences without an unambiguous match to a single V gene segment were excluded from the earlier analysis of 587 of the donors. In an earlier analysis of about 590 of the donors, a V segment was called functional when productive rearrangements were above 56.7%, and segregating when the standard deviation between donors exceeded 5%. A statistical classification framework was built for diagnosing cytomegalovirus status from the catalog of TCR beta chain sequences. V and J gene assignment, in a later analysis, came from comparing TCR nucleotide sequences with IMGT/GENE-DB human TR gene sequences. In a later analysis, CDR3 sequences and most-parsimonious VDJ recombination scenarios were assigned using the TCRdist pipeline. In a later analysis, each TCR beta chain was defined by its CDR3 amino acid sequence together with its V-gene family, and reads without a unique V-gene family were excluded. A later analysis removed several hundred highly shared, low-generation-probability nucleotide sequences to deal with suspected cross-contamination and a sequencing artifact. For each public chain, a later analysis derived a clonal expansion index from normalized ranks of inferred template counts within each repertoire. Generation probabilities in a later analysis came from a VDJ recombination model fitted to out-of-frame rearrangements, and those results were checked against IGoR. In a later analysis, hypergeometric tests were used to score TCR-TCR, TCR-HLA and TCR-CMV co-occurrence, with a repertoire-size bias correction applied to TCR pairs. A later analysis estimated false discovery rates by permuting HLA or CMV assignments 20 times. In a later analysis, co-occurring TCRs were grouped using DBSCAN, and TCRdist sequence similarity was added for clustering within HLA-allele-positive subsets. Co-occurrence clustering excluded repertoires with fewer than 30,000 or more than 120,000 public chains, plus five with anomalous nucleotide sharing. The immuneACCESS repertoire file appears here via TCRdb, limited to in-frame rearrangements. These files lack a portion of the clones; in checked studies, under half of the deficit traces to unresolved V genes, and the cause of the others is not known. That table furnishes V, J and clone size, whereas the DNA furnished D and trimming. This sample is represented by around 130,000 clones; approximately 72% of them were singletons. The ten largest clones capture 1.5% of the sample.

The cohort comprised some 730 healthy bone marrow donors. Cohort members were all nominally healthy when sampled, although unrecorded immune exposures were likely present. The donor was CMV seronegative and belonged to the group of roughly 330 seronegative cohort members. A peripheral blood sample was collected from each donor, and TCR beta sequencing was performed on peripheral blood mononuclear cells. The Qiagen DNeasy Blood Extraction Kit was used to extract genomic DNA from the blood cell samples. The material sequenced was PBMCs. The chain is encoded by TRBV28 joined to TRBJ2-4; perhaps TRBD1 is the D gene, with 6 bases matching. The receptor was isolated from a man between 18 and 29 years old in good health and CMV-seronegative. For the CDR3, the sequence is CASSLVQGTNIQYF. The DNA sequence reads TGTGCCAGCAGTTTAGTACAGGGAACGAACATTCAGTACTTC.